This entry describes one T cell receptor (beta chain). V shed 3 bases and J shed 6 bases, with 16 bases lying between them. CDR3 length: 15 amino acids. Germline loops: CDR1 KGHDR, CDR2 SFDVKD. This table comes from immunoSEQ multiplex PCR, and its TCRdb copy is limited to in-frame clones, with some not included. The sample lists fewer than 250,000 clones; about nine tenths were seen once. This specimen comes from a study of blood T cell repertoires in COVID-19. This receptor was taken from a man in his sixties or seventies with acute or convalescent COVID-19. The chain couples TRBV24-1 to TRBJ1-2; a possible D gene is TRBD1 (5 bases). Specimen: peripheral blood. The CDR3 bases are TGTGCCACCAGTGATCCTTATGGCGACAGAGATGGCTACACCTTC. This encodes CATSDPYGDRDGYTF.